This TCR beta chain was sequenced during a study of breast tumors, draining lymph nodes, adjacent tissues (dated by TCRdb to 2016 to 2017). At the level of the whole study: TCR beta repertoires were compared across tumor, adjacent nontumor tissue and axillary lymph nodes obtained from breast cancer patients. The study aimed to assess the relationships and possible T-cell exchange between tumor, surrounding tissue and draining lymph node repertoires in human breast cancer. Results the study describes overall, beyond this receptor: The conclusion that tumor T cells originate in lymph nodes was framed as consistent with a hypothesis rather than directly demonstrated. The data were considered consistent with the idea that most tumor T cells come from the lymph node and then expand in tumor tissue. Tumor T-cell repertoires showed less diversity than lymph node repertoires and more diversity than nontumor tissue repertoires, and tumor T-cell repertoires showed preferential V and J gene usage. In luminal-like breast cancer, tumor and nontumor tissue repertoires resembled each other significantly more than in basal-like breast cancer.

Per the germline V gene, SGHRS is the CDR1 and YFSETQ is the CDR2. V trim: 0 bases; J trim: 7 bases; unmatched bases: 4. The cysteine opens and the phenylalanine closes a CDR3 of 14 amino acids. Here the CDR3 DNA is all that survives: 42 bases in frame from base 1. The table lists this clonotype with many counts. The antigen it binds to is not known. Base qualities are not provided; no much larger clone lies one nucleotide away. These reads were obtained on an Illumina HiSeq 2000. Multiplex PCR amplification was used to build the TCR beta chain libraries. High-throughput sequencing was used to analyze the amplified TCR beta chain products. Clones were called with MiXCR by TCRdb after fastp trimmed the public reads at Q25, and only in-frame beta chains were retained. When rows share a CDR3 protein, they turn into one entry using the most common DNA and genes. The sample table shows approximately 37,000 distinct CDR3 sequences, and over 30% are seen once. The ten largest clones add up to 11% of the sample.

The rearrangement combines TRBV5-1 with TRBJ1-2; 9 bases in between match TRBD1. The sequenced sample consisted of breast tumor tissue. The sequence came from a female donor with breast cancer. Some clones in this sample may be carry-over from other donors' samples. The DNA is TGCGCCAGCAGCTTGGGGGGACAGGGACGTGGCTACACCTTC. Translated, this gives CASSLGGQGRGYTF.